This TCR beta chain was obtained from a study of tumor-infiltrating lymphocytes in localized non-small cell lung cancer. The wider study: Some samples were collected after neoadjuvant chemotherapy; smokers, never-smokers and several histologies were included.

Germline CDR1 is SGHTA and CDR2 is FQGNSA. This CDR3 region has 15 residues. Trimming shortened V by 2 bases and J by 1 base, and 12 bases separated the two germline ends. Clones were sequenced by immunoSEQ multiplex PCR, and TCRdb holds only the in-frame ones, with some missing. The sample carries about 6,700 clones, around 80% recorded once. The study's findings and limits: Compared with uninvolved lung, tumors showed higher T cell infiltration by TCRbeta sequencing. Different pieces of the same tissue went to different assays, confounding technical variation with intratumor heterogeneity.

Comments on this clone: The target antigen is unknown.

The receptor comes from a human donor with non-small cell lung cancer. The V gene is TRBV7-2, the J gene TRBJ2-7; D unresolved. Sequenced sample: uninvolved lung tissue not adjacent to the tumor. The DNA for the CDR3 is TGTGCCAGCAGCTTACTTCATGGGCCATCCTACGAGCAGTACTTC. Translating it yields CASSLLHGPSYEQYF.